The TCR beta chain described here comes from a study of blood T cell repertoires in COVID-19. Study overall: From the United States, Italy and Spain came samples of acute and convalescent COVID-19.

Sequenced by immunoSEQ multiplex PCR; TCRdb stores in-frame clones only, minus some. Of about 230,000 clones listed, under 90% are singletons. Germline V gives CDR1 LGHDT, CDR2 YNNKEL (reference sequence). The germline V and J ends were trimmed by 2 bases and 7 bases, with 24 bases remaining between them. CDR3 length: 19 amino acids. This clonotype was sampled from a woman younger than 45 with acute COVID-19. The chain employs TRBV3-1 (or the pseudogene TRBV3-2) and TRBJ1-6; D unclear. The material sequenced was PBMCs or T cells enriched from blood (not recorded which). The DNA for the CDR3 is TGTGCCAGCAGCCAAACCCGGAGGTATACGGGGAACATCAATTCACCCCTCCACTTT. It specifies CASSQTRRYTGNINSPLHF.